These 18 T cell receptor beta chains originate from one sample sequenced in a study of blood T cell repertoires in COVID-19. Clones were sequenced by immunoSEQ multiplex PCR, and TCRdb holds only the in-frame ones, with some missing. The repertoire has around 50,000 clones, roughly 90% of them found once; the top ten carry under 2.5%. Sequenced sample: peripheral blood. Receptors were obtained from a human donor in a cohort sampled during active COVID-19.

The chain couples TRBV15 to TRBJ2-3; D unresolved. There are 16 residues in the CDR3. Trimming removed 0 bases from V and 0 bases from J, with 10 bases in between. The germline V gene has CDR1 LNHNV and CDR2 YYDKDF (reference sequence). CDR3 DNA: TGTGCCACCAGCAGAGATGTAGAATCTAGCACAGATACGCAGTATTTT. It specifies CATSRDVESSTDTQYF. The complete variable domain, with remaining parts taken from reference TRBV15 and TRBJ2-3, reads DAMVIQNPRYQVTQFGKPVTLSCSQTLNHNVMYWYQQKSSQAPKLLFHYYDKDFNNEADTPDNFQSRRPNTSFCFLDIRSPGLGDTAMYLCATSRDVESSTDTQYFGPGTRLTVL.

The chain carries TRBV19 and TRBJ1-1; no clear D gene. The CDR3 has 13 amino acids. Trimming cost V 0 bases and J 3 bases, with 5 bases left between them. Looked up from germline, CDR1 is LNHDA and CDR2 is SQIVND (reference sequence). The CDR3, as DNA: TGTGCCAGTAGTATAGATTTCTACACTGAAGCTTTCTTT. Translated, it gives CASSIDFYTEAFF.

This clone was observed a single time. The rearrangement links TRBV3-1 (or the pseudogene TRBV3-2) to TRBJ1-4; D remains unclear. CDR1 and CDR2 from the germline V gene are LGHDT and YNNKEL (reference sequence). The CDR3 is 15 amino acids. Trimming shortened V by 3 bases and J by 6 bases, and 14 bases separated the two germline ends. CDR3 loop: CASSQPSAGDEKLFF. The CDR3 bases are TGTGCCAGCAGCCAGCCTTCGGCAGGTGATGAAAAACTGTTTTTT.

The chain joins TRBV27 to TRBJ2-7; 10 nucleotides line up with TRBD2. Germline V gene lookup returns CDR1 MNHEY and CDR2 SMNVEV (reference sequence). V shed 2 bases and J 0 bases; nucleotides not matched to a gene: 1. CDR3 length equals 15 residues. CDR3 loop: CASSLQRGGSYEQYF. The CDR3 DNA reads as TGTGCCAGCAGTTTACAGCGGGGGGGCTCCTACGAGCAGTACTTC.

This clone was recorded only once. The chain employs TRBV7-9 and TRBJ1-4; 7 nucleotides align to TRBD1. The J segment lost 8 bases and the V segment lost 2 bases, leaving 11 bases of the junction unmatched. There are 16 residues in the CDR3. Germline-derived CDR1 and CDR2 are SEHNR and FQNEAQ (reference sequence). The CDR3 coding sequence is TGTGCCAGCAGCTTATACGGGGGTACAGGGGAGGAAAAACTGTTTTTT. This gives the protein CASSLYGGTGEEKLFF.

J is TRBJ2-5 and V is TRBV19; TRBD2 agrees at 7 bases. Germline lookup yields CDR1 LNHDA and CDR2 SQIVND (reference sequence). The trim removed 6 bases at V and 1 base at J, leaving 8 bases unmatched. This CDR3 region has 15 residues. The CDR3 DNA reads TGTGCCAGTAGGGCGGGCGGGAGTACCCAAGAGACCCAGTACTTC. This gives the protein CASRAGGSTQETQYF.

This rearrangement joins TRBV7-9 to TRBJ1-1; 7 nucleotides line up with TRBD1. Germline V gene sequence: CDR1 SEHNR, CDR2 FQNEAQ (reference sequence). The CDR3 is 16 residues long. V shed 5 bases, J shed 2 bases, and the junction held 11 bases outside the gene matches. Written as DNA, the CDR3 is TGTGCCAGCAGCGTATTGGTAGGGGGCGAAAACACTGAAGCTTTCTTT. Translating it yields CASSVLVGGENTEAFF.

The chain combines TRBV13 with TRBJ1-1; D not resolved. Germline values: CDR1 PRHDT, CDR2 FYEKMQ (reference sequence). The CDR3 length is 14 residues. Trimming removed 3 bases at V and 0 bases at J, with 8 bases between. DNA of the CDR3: TGTGCCAGCAGCTTGGCAGAATTGAACACTGAAGCTTTCTTT. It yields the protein CASSLAELNTEAFF.

CDR3 sequence (DNA): TGTGCCACCGCATCCGGGACTGGCAACAATGAGCAGTTCTTC. Translated: CATASGTGNNEQFF. This sequence joins TRBV24-1 and TRBJ2-1; D is possibly TRBD2 (6 bases). This CDR3 has 14 amino acids. Germline V lookup: CDR1 KGHDR, CDR2 SFDVKD. V lost 9 bases to trimming and J lost 5 bases, with 16 bases between them.

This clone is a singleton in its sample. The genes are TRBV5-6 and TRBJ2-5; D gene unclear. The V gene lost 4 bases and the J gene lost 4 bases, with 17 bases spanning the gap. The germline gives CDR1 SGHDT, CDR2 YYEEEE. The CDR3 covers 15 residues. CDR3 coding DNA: TGTGCCAGCAGCCCCTCCACTGCTGGAGTAGAGACCCAGTACTTC. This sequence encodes CASSPSTAGVETQYF.

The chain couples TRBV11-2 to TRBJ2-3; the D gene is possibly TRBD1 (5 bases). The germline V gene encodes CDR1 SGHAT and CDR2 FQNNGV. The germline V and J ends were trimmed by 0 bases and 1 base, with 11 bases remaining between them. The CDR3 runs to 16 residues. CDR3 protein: CASSLDLGRGTDTQYF. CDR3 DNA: TGTGCCAGCAGCTTAGATCTCGGCAGGGGCACAGATACGCAGTATTTT.

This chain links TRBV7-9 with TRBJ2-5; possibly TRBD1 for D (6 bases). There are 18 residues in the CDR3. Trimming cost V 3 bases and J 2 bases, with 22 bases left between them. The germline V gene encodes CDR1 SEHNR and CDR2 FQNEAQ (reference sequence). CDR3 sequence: CASSFNRVAFGGQETQYF. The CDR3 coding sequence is TGTGCCAGCAGCTTTAACAGGGTTGCTTTTGGGGGTCAAGAGACCCAGTACTTC.

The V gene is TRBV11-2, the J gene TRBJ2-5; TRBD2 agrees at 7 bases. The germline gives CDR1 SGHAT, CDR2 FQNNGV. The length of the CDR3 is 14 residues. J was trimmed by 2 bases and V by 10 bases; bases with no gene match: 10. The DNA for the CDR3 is TGTGCCATCGCGGTCGGGACTACTCAAGAGACCCAGTACTTC. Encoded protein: CAIAVGTTQETQYF. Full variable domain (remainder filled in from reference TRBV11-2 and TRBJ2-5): EAGVAQSPRYKIIEKRQSVAFWCNPISGHATLYWYQQILGQGPKLLIQFQNNGVVDDSQLPKDRFSAERLKGVDSTLKIQPAKLEDSAVYLCAIAVGTTQETQYFGPGTRLLVL.

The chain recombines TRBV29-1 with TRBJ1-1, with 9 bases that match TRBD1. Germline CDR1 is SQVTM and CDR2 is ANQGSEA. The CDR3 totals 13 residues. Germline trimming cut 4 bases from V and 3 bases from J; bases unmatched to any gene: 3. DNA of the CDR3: TGCAGCGTTGGGGACAGGGATTACACTGAAGCTTTCTTT. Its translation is CSVGDRDYTEAFF.

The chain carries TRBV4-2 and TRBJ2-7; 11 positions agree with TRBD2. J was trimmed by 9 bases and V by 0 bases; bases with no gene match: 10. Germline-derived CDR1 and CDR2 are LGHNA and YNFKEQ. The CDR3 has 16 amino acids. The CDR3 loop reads CASSQDASGRLAGQYF. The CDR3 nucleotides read TGTGCCAGCAGCCAAGACGCTAGCGGGAGGTTGGCGGGGCAGTACTTC.

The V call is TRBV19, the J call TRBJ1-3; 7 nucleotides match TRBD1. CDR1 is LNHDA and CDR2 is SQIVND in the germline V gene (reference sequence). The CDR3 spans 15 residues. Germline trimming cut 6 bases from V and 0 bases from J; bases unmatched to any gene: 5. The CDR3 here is CASRKDRSSGNTIYF. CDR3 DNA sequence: TGTGCCAGTAGGAAGGACAGGAGCTCTGGAAACACCATATATTTT.

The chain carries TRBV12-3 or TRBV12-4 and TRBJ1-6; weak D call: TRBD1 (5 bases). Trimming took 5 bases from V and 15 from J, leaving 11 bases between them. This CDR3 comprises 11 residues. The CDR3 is CASSRIGDLHF. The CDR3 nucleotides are TGTGCCAGCAGTCGGATAGGGGACCTCCACTTT.

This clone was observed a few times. The CDR3 region is CASSNRRDRVEQYF. In nucleotides, the CDR3 is TGTGCCAGCAGCAATCGAAGGGACAGGGTGGAGCAGTACTTC. The V and J genes are TRBV7-8 and TRBJ2-7; TRBD1 aligns across 9 bases. CDR1 is SGHVS, CDR2 FQNEAQ, per germline. The CDR3 extends over 14 amino acids. Unmatched junction bases numbered 9, after V lost 5 bases and J lost 7 bases.